One sample yielded the 24 T cell receptor beta chains listed below, sequenced in a study of T-cell reconstitution after alpha-beta-depleted transplantation in children (dated by TCRdb to about 2016). The method behind the library was PCR. The sequencing machine was an Illumina HiSeq 2500. TCR libraries were prepared with molecular barcoding, using unique molecular identifiers to normalize TCRbeta repertoire quantification. TCRdb reprocessing: public reads trimmed at Q25 with fastp, clones called with MiXCR, in-frame beta chains kept. Every CDR3 protein is listed once, alongside the most common genes and DNA of its rows. The sample yields hundreds of thousands of distinct CDR3 sequences; 10% to 15% were counted once. The ten largest make up around 4.5% of the sample. The sample was PBMCs, taken from the stem cell graft. These receptor sequences come from a human donor who donated a stem cell graft to a child with Fanconi anemia.

The V and J genes are TRBV2 and TRBJ2-4; a possible D gene is TRBD2 (6 bases). Trimming left V 6 bases short and J 9 bases short, with 18 bases between. The CDR3 sequence is 14 residues long. The germline gives CDR1 SNHLY, CDR2 FYNNEI. CDR3 nucleotides: TGTGCCAGCAGCTTTGGAGGGTTCAGACCCATTCAGTACTTC. This encodes CASSFGGFRPIQYF.

This clonotype was detected many times. The chain recombines TRBV28 with TRBJ1-1; D unclear. The CDR3 runs to 14 residues. Trimming removed 3 bases from V and 2 bases from J, with 10 bases in between. Germline CDR1 reads MDHEN; CDR2 reads SYDVKM. DNA of the CDR3: TGTGCCAGCAGTTTGAGGGCGATCAACACTGAAGCTTTCTTT. It encodes CASSLRAINTEAFF.

Ten or more counts support this clonotype. The chain joins TRBV10-3 to TRBJ1-2; D call uncertain. V was trimmed by 4 bases and J by 0 bases, leaving 9 bases between them. The CDR3 spans 14 residues. Germline V gene data show CDR1 as ENHRY and CDR2 as SYGVKD. CDR3: CAISADYANYGYTF. For the CDR3, the DNA is TGTGCCATCAGTGCGGATTACGCTAACTATGGCTACACCTTC.

This chain connects TRBV10-3 to TRBJ2-3; no clear D gene. Germline-derived CDR1 and CDR2 are ENHRY and SYGVKD. V lost 0 bases and J 3 bases, leaving 13 bases between the germline ends. CDR3 length equals 16 residues. In DNA form, the CDR3 reads TGTGCCATCAGTGAGTCGCAAGGGCAGTCTACAGATACGCAGTATTTT. It encodes CAISESQGQSTDTQYF.

This chain joins TRBV10-3 and TRBJ2-1, with a tentative D call TRBD1 (5 bases). This CDR3 region has 15 residues. Germline V gene data show CDR1 as ENHRY and CDR2 as SYGVKD. With 3 bases removed from V and 2 bases from J, the gap between germline ends came to 11 bases. CDR3 protein: CAISEVKGTYNEQFF. As DNA, the CDR3 is TGTGCCATCAGTGAAGTGAAGGGGACCTACAATGAGCAGTTCTTC.

This clonotype has more than one count but fewer than ten. V and J are TRBV14 and TRBJ2-5; D is uncertain. The CDR3 extends over 15 amino acids. Between the trimmed V and J ends, which lost 1 base and 4 bases, there was a span of 13 bases. The germline gives CDR1 SGHDN, CDR2 FVKESK. The CDR3 loop is CASSQGAVSAETQYF. CDR3 DNA sequence: TGTGCCAGCAGCCAAGGGGCCGTTTCAGCAGAGACCCAGTACTTC.

The V call is TRBV6-5, the J call TRBJ2-1, with 8 bases lining up with TRBD2. V lost 4 bases, J lost 0 bases, and 5 bases stayed unmatched. Germline V gives CDR1 MNHEY, CDR2 SVGAGI. This CDR3 has 16 amino acids. The CDR3 DNA reads TGTGCCAGCAGTTCCCGGGGGGGAAGCTCCTACAATGAGCAGTTCTTC. It codes for CASSSRGGSSYNEQFF.

The CDR3 sequence is CSASVETQYF. CDR3 DNA: TGCAGTGCTTCCGTGGAGACCCAGTACTTC. The V call is TRBV20-1, the J call TRBJ2-5, with D uncertain. Trimming shortened V by 5 bases and J by 5 bases, and 6 bases separated the two germline ends. Germline CDR1 and CDR2: DFQATT and SNEGSKA (reference sequence). The CDR3 length is 10 residues.

This clonotype was found many times. Here the CDR3 reads CASSLGGQGGTEAFF. The CDR3 DNA is TGTGCCAGCAGCTTGGGAGGACAGGGCGGCACTGAAGCTTTCTTT. The chain recombines TRBV5-8 with TRBJ1-1, with TRBD1 matching 8 bases. V dropped 0 bases and J dropped 4; count of bases not matched to a gene: 5. Germline-derived CDR1 and CDR2 are SGHTS and YDEGEE. The CDR3 is 15 residues long.

This clonotype has more than one count but fewer than ten. The chain combines TRBV11-1 with TRBJ2-4, with 7 positions matching TRBD1. The CDR3 consists of 13 residues. V lost 6 bases and J lost 13; bases outside the gene matches: 12. Looked up from germline, CDR1 is SGHAT and CDR2 is FQDESV (reference sequence). DNA for the CDR3: TGTGCCAGCAGTCGACCGGGACAGACTTTACAGTACTTC. The encoded protein is CASSRPGQTLQYF.

This clonotype was picked up a small number of times. The chain combines TRBV4-3 with TRBJ2-1; 15 positions match TRBD2. Losses at the gene ends were 2 bases for V and 9 bases for J; bases not matched to a gene: 5. The germline CDR1 and CDR2 sequences are LGHNA and YSLEER. This CDR3 comprises 16 residues. CDR3 DNA: TGCGCCAGCAGCCAAAGGACTAGCGGGGGGGCTAGTGAGCAGTTCTTC. This gives the protein CASSQRTSGGASEQFF.

In its sample, this clonotype was seen many times. This chain joins TRBV9 and TRBJ2-1, with D hard to call. The CDR3 consists of 14 residues. V was pared by 3 bases and J by 0 bases, with 7 bases between. Looked up from germline, CDR1 is SGDLS and CDR2 is YYNGEE. In nucleotides, the CDR3 is TGTGCCAGCAGCGACCAGAGCTCCTACAATGAGCAGTTCTTC. Translation: CASSDQSSYNEQFF.

In this sample, this clonotype turned up a few times. The chain recombines TRBV7-6 with TRBJ1-1; tentatively, D is TRBD1 (5 bases). Germline CDR1 reads SGHVS; CDR2 reads FNYEAQ. Trimming removed 6 bases from V and 0 bases from J, with 23 bases in between. This CDR3 has 18 residues. As DNA, the CDR3 is TGTGCCAGCAGTTCTTATAATACCAGGGCACCCATGAACACTGAAGCTTTCTTT. It encodes CASSSYNTRAPMNTEAFF.

The V call is TRBV4-1, the J call TRBJ1-3; no reliable D call. V was cut by 1 base and J by 0 bases, with 7 bases left in between. Germline lookup yields CDR1 MGHRA and CDR2 YSYEKL. The CDR3 is 15 amino acids. The CDR3 sequence: CASSQGHSSGNTIYF. CDR3 nucleotides: TGCGCCAGCAGCCAAGGACACTCCTCTGGAAACACCATATATTTT.

This clonotype was counted a few times. The V call is TRBV20-1, the J call TRBJ2-5, with D unclear. Germline assignment: CDR1 DFQATT and CDR2 SNEGSKA (reference sequence). The V and J ends lost 2 bases and 1 base respectively, with 8 bases between them. The CDR3 has 13 residues. CDR3 DNA: TGCAGTGCTAGAAGACCGAGCCAAGAGACCCAGTACTTC. Amino acids: CSARRPSQETQYF.

This clonotype showed up many times. J is TRBJ2-3 and V is TRBV12-3 or TRBV12-4; D may be TRBD1 or TRBD2 (5 bases each). Trimming took 5 bases from V and 6 from J, leaving 12 bases between them. The CDR3 runs to 13 residues. The chain's CDR3 is CASSQGPVDTQYF. CDR3 coding DNA: TGTGCCAGCAGTCAGGGACCCGTGGATACGCAGTATTTT.

V usage is TRBV10-3 and J usage is TRBJ2-5; no firm D call. With 2 bases removed from V and 3 bases from J, the gap between germline ends came to 7 bases. This CDR3 is 13 amino acids long. Germline values: CDR1 ENHRY, CDR2 SYGVKD. In DNA form, the CDR3 reads TGTGCCATCAGTGAGAAGCTAGAAGAGACCCAGTACTTC. It encodes CAISEKLEETQYF.

V and J are TRBV20-1 and TRBJ1-1, with D unresolved. Germline assignment: CDR1 DFQATT and CDR2 SNEGSKA (reference sequence). Trimming cost V 6 bases and J 9 bases, with 20 bases left between them. This CDR3 region has 13 residues. The CDR3 here is CSAPPGGAAKAFF. The CDR3 coding sequence is TGCAGTGCCCCCCCCGGAGGCGCGGCGAAAGCTTTCTTT.

The chain has TRBV11-1 and TRBJ2-7; no reliable D call. This CDR3 is built from 11 residues. Germline assignment: CDR1 SGHAT and CDR2 FQDESV (reference sequence). V was clipped by 4 bases and J by 5 bases, with 6 bases between them. For the CDR3, the DNA is TGTGCCAGCAGCTGGCAGCACGAGCAGTACTTC. Translated, it gives CASSWQHEQYF.

As for this clonotype: As the CDR3 is not closed by the conserved phenylalanine or tryptophan, this likely results from a read error. This chain uses TRBV5-6 with TRBJ1-3; D might be TRBD1 (6 bases). There are 14 residues in the CDR3. Trimming removed 5 bases from V and 3 bases from J, with 12 bases in between. Germline CDR1 reads SGHDT; CDR2 reads YYEEEE. CDR3 loop: CASSSGTYGNTIYS. The DNA of the CDR3 is TGTGCCAGCAGTTCCGGGACATATGGAAACACCATATATTCT.

This clonotype showed up many times. The gene calls are TRBV12-3 or TRBV12-4 and TRBJ2-2, with D unclear. Between the trimmed V and J ends, which lost 3 bases and 7 bases, there was a span of 6 bases. The CDR3 spans 12 residues. CDR3 amino acids: CASSFPGGELFF. CDR3 nucleotide sequence: TGTGCCAGCAGTTTTCCAGGCGGGGAGCTGTTTTTT.

This clonotype was seen a few times. The chain joins TRBV4-2 to TRBJ2-5; 7 bases are shared with TRBD1. The V and J ends lost 1 base and 2 bases, in that order; junction bases with no gene match: 4. This CDR3 has 15 residues. Germline-derived CDR1 and CDR2 are LGHNA and YNFKEQ. CDR3 loop: CASSQGPGQQETQYF. The CDR3 bases are TGTGCCAGCAGCCAAGGACCGGGACAGCAAGAGACCCAGTACTTC.

The V call is TRBV5-1, the J call TRBJ2-3; D is uncertain. The V end was cut by 2 bases, the J end by 2 bases, with 12 bases between. The CDR3 is 15 residues long. From germline, CDR1 is SGHRS and CDR2 YFSETQ. The CDR3 coding sequence is TGCGCCAGCAGCTTCAATCTCTCCCCCACAGATACGCAGTATTTT. It translates to CASSFNLSPTDTQYF. Full variable domain (rest looked up from reference TRBV5-1 and TRBJ2-3): KAGVTQTPRYLIKTRGQQVTLSCSPISGHRSVSWYQQTPGQGLQFLFEYFSETQRNKGNFPGRFSGRQFSNSRSEMNVSTLELGDSALYLCASSFNLSPTDTQYFGPGTRLTVL.

In its sample, this clonotype was seen many times. The chain recombines TRBV5-1 with TRBJ1-1; D uncertain. The CDR3 spans 14 residues. The V gene lost 0 bases and the J gene lost 4 bases, with 10 bases spanning the gap. The germline gives CDR1 SGHRS, CDR2 YFSETQ. The CDR3 here is CASSLEPPTTEAFF. The CDR3 DNA follows: TGCGCCAGCAGCTTGGAGCCGCCCACCACTGAAGCTTTCTTT.